This paragraph covers one TCR beta chain sequence. Its specificity is not known. The data stem from a study of identical twins. Findings and caveats of the study: Twin pairs had excess sharing that was weaker in beta out-of-frame sequences.

TCRdb itself ran the 5' RACE reads through MiXCR, one entry per CDR3 protein. The table records about 450,000 distinct CDR3 sequences, 18% of them present only once. CDR1 is MNHEY, CDR2 SMNVEV, per germline (reference sequence). V was clipped by 4 bases and J by 0 bases, with 7 bases between them. The CDR3 has 15 amino acids. Sample: naive T cells sorted from blood. The origin of this receptor is a man aged 50 to 59 in good health. The rearrangement uses TRBV27 and TRBJ2-6; D uncertain. CDR3 region: CASSSLYSGANVLTF. CDR3 nucleotides: TGTGCCAGCAGTTCACTATACTCTGGGGCCAACGTCCTGACTTTC. The whole variable domain, filled in from reference TRBV27 and TRBJ2-6, reads EAQVTQNPRYLITVTGKKLTVTCSQNMNHEYMSWYRQDPGLGLRQIYYSMNVEVTDKGDVPEGYKVSRKEKRNFPLILESPSPNQTSLYFCASSSLYSGANVLTFGAGSRLTVL.